This T cell receptor (beta chain) was captured by sequencing in a study of T cells expressing NK-cell markers. Germline V gives CDR1 LGHNA, CDR2 YSLEER. The CDR3 extends over 14 amino acids. TCRdb reprocessed the 5' RACE reads, keeping one entry per CDR3 protein, no DNA. The sample spans 90,000 to 130,000 distinct CDR3 sequences; the ten largest clones claim less than 20%. Sequences were obtained from blood T cells: a sorted CD56 or NKG2C T cell subset, CD4+ or CD8+ T cells, or bulk PBMC T cells (not recorded which). The J gene is TRBJ2-7, the V gene TRBV4-3; as DNA is missing, the TRBD1 call by TCRdb cannot be tested. The sequence was collected from a woman aged 18 to 69 in good health. CDR3 loop: CASSQGQGTNEQYF.